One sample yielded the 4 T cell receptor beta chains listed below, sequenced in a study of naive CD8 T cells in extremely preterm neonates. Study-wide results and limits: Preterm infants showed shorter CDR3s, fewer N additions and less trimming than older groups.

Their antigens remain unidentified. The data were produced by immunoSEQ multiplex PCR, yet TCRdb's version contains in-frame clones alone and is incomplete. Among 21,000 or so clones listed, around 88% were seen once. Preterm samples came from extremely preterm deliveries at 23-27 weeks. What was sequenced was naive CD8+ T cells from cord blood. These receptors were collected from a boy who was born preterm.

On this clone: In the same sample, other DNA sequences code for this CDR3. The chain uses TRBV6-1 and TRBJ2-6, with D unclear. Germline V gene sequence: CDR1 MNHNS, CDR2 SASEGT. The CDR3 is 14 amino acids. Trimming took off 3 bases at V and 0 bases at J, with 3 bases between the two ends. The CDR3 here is CASSEGSGANVLTF. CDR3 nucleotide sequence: TGTGCCAGCAGTGAGGGCTCTGGGGCCAACGTCCTGACTTTC.

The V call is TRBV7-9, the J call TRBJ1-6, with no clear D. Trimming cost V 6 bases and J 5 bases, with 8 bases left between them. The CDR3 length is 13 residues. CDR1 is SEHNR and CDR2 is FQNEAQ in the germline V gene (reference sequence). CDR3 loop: CASRTKNNSPLHF. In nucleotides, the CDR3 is TGTGCCAGCAGGACAAAAAATAATTCACCCCTCCACTTT. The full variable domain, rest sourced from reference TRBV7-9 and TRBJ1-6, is DTGVSQNPRHKITKRGQNVTFRCDPISEHNRLYWYRQTLGQGPEFLTYFQNEAQLEKSRLLSDRFSAERPKGSFSTLEIQRTEQGDSAMYLCASRTKNNSPLHFGNGTRLTVT.

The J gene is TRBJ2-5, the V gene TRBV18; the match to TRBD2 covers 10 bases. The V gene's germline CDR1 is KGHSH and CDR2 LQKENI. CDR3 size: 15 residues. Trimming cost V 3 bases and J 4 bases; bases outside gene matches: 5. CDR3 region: CASSPPAGGGETQYF. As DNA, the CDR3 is TGTGCCAGCTCACCCCCAGCGGGGGGGGGAGAGACCCAGTACTTC.

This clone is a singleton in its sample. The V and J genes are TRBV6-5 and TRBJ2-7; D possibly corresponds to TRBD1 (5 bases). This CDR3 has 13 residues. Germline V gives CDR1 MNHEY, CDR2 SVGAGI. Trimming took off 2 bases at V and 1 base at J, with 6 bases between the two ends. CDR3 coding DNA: TGTGCCAGCAGTTACGGACAATCCTACGAGCAGTACTTC. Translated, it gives CASSYGQSYEQYF.